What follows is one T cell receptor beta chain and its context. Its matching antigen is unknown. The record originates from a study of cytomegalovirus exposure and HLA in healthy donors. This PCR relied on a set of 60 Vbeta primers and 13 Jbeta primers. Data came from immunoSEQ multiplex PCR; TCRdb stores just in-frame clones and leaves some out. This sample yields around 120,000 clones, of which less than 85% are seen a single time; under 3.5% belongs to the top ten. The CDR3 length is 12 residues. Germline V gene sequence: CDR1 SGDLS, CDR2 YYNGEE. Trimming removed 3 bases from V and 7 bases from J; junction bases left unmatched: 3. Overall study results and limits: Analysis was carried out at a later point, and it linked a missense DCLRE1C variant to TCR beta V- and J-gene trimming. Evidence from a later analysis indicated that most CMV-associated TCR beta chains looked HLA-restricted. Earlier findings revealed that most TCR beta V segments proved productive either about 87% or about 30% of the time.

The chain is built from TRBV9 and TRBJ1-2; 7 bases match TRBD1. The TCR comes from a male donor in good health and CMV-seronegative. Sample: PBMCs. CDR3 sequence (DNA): TGTGCCAGCAGCGCCACAGGGGTTGGCTACACCTTC. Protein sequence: CASSATGVGYTF.